These 27 T cell receptor beta chains share one sample of origin, sequenced in a study of human T cells and chemical hapten exposure listed by TCRdb under 2021. What this sample's time point label stands for: patch test 1, 2 weeks after DPC sensitization. The treatment or condition tag for this specimen amounts to: therapeutic diphenylcyclopropenone sensitization with weekly scalp DPC. The library was generated by RACE. The run used a NextSeq 500. The public reads were quality trimmed at Q25 with fastp and then assembled into clones with MiXCR by TCRdb, keeping productive beta chains. Identical CDR3 proteins give one entry, which carries the most common genes and DNA. For this sample there are roughly 120,000 distinct CDR3 sequences; about 12% appear just once. The top ten clonotypes cover just over 1.4% of the sample. This material consisted of whole blood, taken in connection with sensitization to the hapten diphenylcyclopropenone (DPC). The receptors were sampled from a woman in her fifties or sixties with alopecia areata. Some clones in this sample may be carry-over from other donors' samples.

The sample holds a few counts of this clonotype. V usage is TRBV28 and J usage is TRBJ2-2; D is ambiguous. Trimming left V 3 bases short and J 5 bases short, with 4 bases between. CDR1 is MDHEN, CDR2 SYDVKM, per germline. This CDR3 region has 12 residues. CDR3 protein: CASSFWTGELFF. In nucleotides, the CDR3 is TGTGCCAGCAGTTTTTGGACCGGGGAGCTGTTTTTT. Full variable domain (outside the CDR3, taken from reference TRBV28 and TRBJ2-2): DVKVTQSSRYLVKRTGEKVFLECVQDMDHENMFWYRQDPGLGLRLIYFSYDVKMKEKGDIPEGYSVSREKKERFSLILESASTNQTSMYLCASSFWTGELFFGEGSRLTVL.

This clonotype was seen more than once but under ten times. V usage is TRBV5-1 and J usage is TRBJ1-2, with 7 bases matching TRBD1. The V and J ends lost 4 bases and 8 bases, in that order; junction bases with no gene match: 14. The CDR3 is 15 residues long. The V gene's germline CDR1 is SGHRS and CDR2 YFSETQ. The DNA for the CDR3 is TGCGCCAGCAGCGCGAGGACCGGGACAGAGGCAGGCTACACCTTC. Its translation is CASSARTGTEAGYTF.

This clonotype was counted only a few times. J is TRBJ2-6 and V is TRBV28; unclear D gene. Germline V lookup: CDR1 MDHEN, CDR2 SYDVKM. This CDR3 has 13 amino acids. Trimming stripped 8 bases from V and 0 bases from J, with 5 bases between. The CDR3 loop is CASFRSGANVLTF. CDR3 bases: TGTGCCAGCTTTCGCTCTGGGGCCAACGTCCTGACTTTC. The full variable domain, with the rest looked up from reference TRBV28 and TRBJ2-6, is DVKVTQSSRYLVKRTGEKVFLECVQDMDHENMFWYRQDPGLGLRLIYFSYDVKMKEKGDIPEGYSVSREKKERFSLILESASTNQTSMYLCASFRSGANVLTFGAGSRLTVL.

A few counts support this clonotype. J is TRBJ2-5 and V is TRBV2; TRBD2 matches at 10 bases. After removal of 7 bases from V and 0 bases from J, the junction contained 8 bases not matched to a gene. CDR3 length: 16 amino acids. Germline CDR1 reads SNHLY; CDR2 reads FYNNEI. CDR3 bases: TGTGCCAGCAAAGCGGGAGGGCCCCCTTACCAAGAGACCCAGTACTTC. Its translation: CASKAGGPPYQETQYF.

In its sample, this clonotype was seen many times. The chain couples TRBV6-6 to TRBJ1-3, with 11 bases matching TRBD1. The CDR3 is 13 residues long. Germline values: CDR1 MNHNY, CDR2 SVGAGI (reference sequence). V lost 10 bases, J lost 4 bases, and 3 bases stayed unmatched. The CDR3 protein is CAMGQGEGNTIYF. In DNA, the CDR3 is TGTGCCATGGGACAGGGGGAAGGAAACACCATATATTTT.

This clonotype was seen many times. The chain is built from TRBV11-2 and TRBJ1-3; D unresolved. CDR1 is SGHAT and CDR2 is FQNNGV in the germline V gene. There are 14 residues in the CDR3. V was cut by 4 bases and J by 1 base, with 8 bases left in between. CDR3 nucleotide sequence: TGTGCCAGCAGCTACCCGACGTCTGGAAACACCATATATTTT. Protein sequence: CASSYPTSGNTIYF. The full variable domain, in which reference TRBV11-2 and TRBJ1-3 provide the parts outside the CDR3, is EAGVAQSPRYKIIEKRQSVAFWCNPISGHATLYWYQQILGQGPKLLIQFQNNGVVDDSQLPKDRFSAERLKGVDSTLKIQPAKLEDSAVYLCASSYPTSGNTIYFGEGSWLTVV.

The table lists this clonotype with many counts. The chain has TRBV29-1 and TRBJ2-5; no clear D gene. The germline V gene encodes CDR1 SQVTM and CDR2 ANQGSEA. CDR3 length: 11 amino acids. Trimming cost V 7 bases and J 5 bases, with 11 bases left between them. The CDR3 loop reads CSALTVETQYF. In nucleotides, the CDR3 is TGCAGCGCCCTCACTGTTGAGACCCAGTACTTC.

At least ten counts were recorded for this clonotype. The gene calls are TRBV7-8 and TRBJ1-4; D ambiguous. The CDR3 covers 12 residues. The V end was cut by 1 base, the J end by 10 bases, with 7 bases between. Germline loops: CDR1 SGHVS, CDR2 FQNEAQ. Written as DNA, the CDR3 is TGTGCCAGCAGCTTAGACGTTGGAAAACTGTTTTTT. It specifies CASSLDVGKLFF.

The J gene is TRBJ2-4, the V gene TRBV2; the D gene is possibly TRBD2 (5 bases). CDR1 is SNHLY, CDR2 FYNNEI, per germline. This CDR3 spans 16 amino acids. The V end lost 2 bases, the J end lost 2 bases, and 13 bases lay between the germline ends. CDR3 nucleotides: TGTGCCAGCAGTGAAACCCGCGCCGGGACCAAAAACATTCAGTACTTC. Its translation: CASSETRAGTKNIQYF. The complete variable domain, with remaining parts taken from reference TRBV2 and TRBJ2-4, reads EPEVTQTPSHQVTQMGQEVILRCVPISNHLYFYWYRQILGQKVEFLVSFYNNEISEKSEIFDDQFSVERPDGSNFTLKIRSTKLEDSAMYFCASSETRAGTKNIQYFGAGTRLSVL.

The rearrangement links TRBV29-1 to TRBJ1-5; no firm D call. The CDR3 length is 13 residues. The germline CDR1 and CDR2 sequences are SQVTM and ANQGSEA. Trimming left V 3 bases short and J 3 bases short, with 9 bases between. In nucleotides, the CDR3 is TGCAGCGTTGAGGAGACAATCAATCAGCCCCAGCATTTT. Translating gives CSVEETINQPQHF.

The chain links TRBV20-1 to TRBJ1-6, with TRBD1 identical over 9 bases. In germline, CDR1 is DFQATT, CDR2 SNEGSKA (reference sequence). V dropped 2 bases and J dropped 13; count of bases not matched to a gene: 12. The CDR3 consists of 15 residues. CDR3 protein: CSARRGGTGTYPLHF. The CDR3 DNA is TGCAGTGCTAGAAGGGGCGGGACAGGGACTTATCCCCTCCACTTT.

In this sample, this clonotype turned up many times. The rearrangement uses TRBV28 and TRBJ2-4, with 7 bases lining up with TRBD2. J lost 11 bases, V lost 5 bases, and 9 bases had no gene match. This CDR3 contains 13 residues. CDR1 is MDHEN and CDR2 is SYDVKM in the germline V gene. The CDR3 loop reads CASSKGTKMFQYF. The DNA for the CDR3 is TGTGCCAGCAGTAAAGGGACTAAAATGTTTCAGTACTTC. Complete variable domain (other parts from reference TRBV28 and TRBJ2-4): DVKVTQSSRYLVKRTGEKVFLECVQDMDHENMFWYRQDPGLGLRLIYFSYDVKMKEKGDIPEGYSVSREKKERFSLILESASTNQTSMYLCASSKGTKMFQYFGAGTRLSVL.

This clonotype was counted a few times. The genes are TRBV5-1 and TRBJ2-5, with D perhaps matching TRBD2 (6 bases). From germline, CDR1 is SGHRS and CDR2 YFSETQ. The V and J ends lost 0 bases and 5 bases respectively, with 11 bases between them. There are 14 residues in the CDR3. The CDR3 region is CASSLEAGLETQYF. CDR3 coding DNA: TGCGCCAGCAGCTTGGAGGCGGGGCTGGAGACCCAGTACTTC.

This clonotype has only a few counts. V is TRBV18 and J is TRBJ2-3, with TRBD2 matching 7 bases. The V and J ends lost 3 bases and 0 bases, in that order; junction bases with no gene match: 9. CDR3 length equals 17 residues. Germline V gene lookup returns CDR1 KGHSH and CDR2 LQKENI. The CDR3 sequence is CASSPWGTSESTDTQYF. CDR3 nucleotides: TGTGCCAGCTCACCGTGGGGAACTAGCGAGAGCACAGATACGCAGTATTTT.

This clonotype came up a few times. The chain has TRBV7-6 and TRBJ1-1; a possible D gene is TRBD1 (5 bases). Per germline, CDR1 SGHVS and CDR2 FNYEAQ. The CDR3 is 13 amino acids. V was pared by 5 bases and J by 4 bases, with 11 bases between. The CDR3 bases are TGTGCCAGCAGCCTGATGGGGGGCACTGAAGCTTTCTTT. This translates into CASSLMGGTEAFF.

The rearrangement joins TRBV18 to TRBJ2-1, with a possible D match to TRBD1 (6 bases). Trimming removed 0 bases at V and 15 bases at J, with 18 bases between. Germline V gives CDR1 KGHSH, CDR2 LQKENI. The CDR3 is made up of 14 amino acids. CDR3 bases: TGTGCCAGCTCACCACCCAACCCCCGGGACAATCTGTTCTTC. Amino acids: CASSPPNPRDNLFF.

This clonotype was recorded many times. This chain connects TRBV7-2 to TRBJ1-1; unclear D gene. Trimming shortened V by 6 bases and J by 0 bases, and 8 bases separated the two germline ends. The CDR3 extends over 13 amino acids. CDR1 is SGHTA, CDR2 FQGNSA, per germline. CDR3 sequence reads: CASSSHMNTEAFF. The CDR3 nucleotides read TGTGCCAGCAGTTCACACATGAACACTGAAGCTTTCTTT.

This clonotype was picked up many times. The J gene is TRBJ1-1, the V gene TRBV7-8, with 7 bases that match TRBD1. Germline assignment: CDR1 SGHVS and CDR2 FQNEAQ. J gave up 11 bases and V 3 bases, and 9 bases lay outside the gene matches. The CDR3 consists of 13 residues. CDR3 DNA: TGTGCCAGCAGCTTCCGGGACAGACTAGGGGCTTTCTTT. Its protein product is CASSFRDRLGAFF.

The chain has TRBV28 and TRBJ1-4; D call uncertain. This CDR3 comprises 14 residues. Trimming pared 5 bases from V and 6 bases from J, leaving 13 bases between. Germline CDR1 MDHEN, CDR2 SYDVKM. The CDR3 DNA reads TGTGCCAGCAGTGATGGGCAGGTGGATGAAAAACTGTTTTTT. It yields the protein CASSDGQVDEKLFF.

The chain has TRBV6-5 and TRBJ1-1; D is unresolved. Deletions cut 4 bases from V and 3 bases from J, with 12 bases between. Germline loops: CDR1 MNHEY, CDR2 SVGAGI. This CDR3 contains 14 residues. The CDR3 here is CASSFWTGDTEAFF. The CDR3 region has the DNA TGTGCCAGCAGTTTTTGGACCGGGGACACTGAAGCTTTCTTT.

The chain carries TRBV28 and TRBJ1-5; D call uncertain. Germline values: CDR1 MDHEN, CDR2 SYDVKM. The CDR3 length is 12 residues. Trimming removed 7 bases at V and 6 bases at J, with 10 bases between. The CDR3 protein is CASTPPGQPQHF. As DNA, the CDR3 is TGTGCCAGCACTCCTCCTGGTCAGCCCCAGCATTTT.

This clonotype was found many times. The chain couples TRBV5-1 to TRBJ1-2; TRBD1 might be the D (6 bases). Germline assignment: CDR1 SGHRS and CDR2 YFSETQ. CDR3 size: 13 residues. The V and J ends lost 4 bases and 0 bases respectively, with 7 bases between them. In DNA, the CDR3 is TGCGCCAGCAGCCGGGACACTAACTATGGCTACACCTTC. Protein product: CASSRDTNYGYTF.

This clonotype was counted a few times. The rearrangement joins TRBV28 to TRBJ1-2; possible D gene TRBD1, 5 bases. Germline CDR1 is MDHEN and CDR2 is SYDVKM. V lost 4 bases to trimming and J lost 2 bases, with 14 bases between them. This CDR3 comprises 15 residues. In nucleotides, the CDR3 is TGTGCCAGCAGTTCCCCCTGGTCAGGGAACTATGGCTACACCTTC. Translation: CASSSPWSGNYGYTF.

In this sample, this clonotype turned up many times. For the CDR3, the DNA is TGTGCCAGCCGGGAGGACCTCTCCTACAATGAGCAGTTCTTC. This gives the protein CASREDLSYNEQFF. The chain carries TRBV2 and TRBJ2-1, with 7 bases matching TRBD2. The germline V gene encodes CDR1 SNHLY and CDR2 FYNNEI. The trim removed 8 bases at V and 0 bases at J, leaving 4 bases unmatched. This CDR3 spans 14 amino acids. Complete variable domain (other parts from reference TRBV2 and TRBJ2-1): EPEVTQTPSHQVTQMGQEVILRCVPISNHLYFYWYRQILGQKVEFLVSFYNNEISEKSEIFDDQFSVERPDGSNFTLKIRSTKLEDSAMYFCASREDLSYNEQFFGPGTRLTVL.

In its sample, this clonotype was seen a few times. V and J are TRBV20-1 and TRBJ2-3; 10 bases map to TRBD2. V gave up 5 bases and J gave up 6 bases; unmatched junction bases: 11. The CDR3 has 15 residues. The germline V gene has CDR1 DFQATT and CDR2 SNEGSKA (reference sequence). CDR3 sequence (DNA): TGCAGTGCTCTCCGACTAGCGGGCCTGAGGGATACGCAGTATTTT. It specifies CSALRLAGLRDTQYF.

The chain joins TRBV6-6 to TRBJ2-2; 7 bases fit TRBD1. Germline V gene data show CDR1 as MNHNY and CDR2 as SVGAGI (reference sequence). V was clipped by 3 bases and J by 2 bases; unmatched bases: 6. CDR3 length: 16 residues. The CDR3 sequence is CASSYPRGTNTGELFF. CDR3 nucleotide sequence: TGTGCCAGCAGTTATCCCAGGGGGACCAACACCGGGGAGCTGTTTTTT.

This clonotype was detected many times. This sequence joins TRBV7-6 and TRBJ1-1; a weak D match, TRBD1 (6 bases). V was pared by 5 bases and J by 5 bases, with 24 bases between. Germline CDR1 SGHVS, CDR2 FNYEAQ. The CDR3 sequence is 17 residues long. The CDR3, as DNA: TGTGCCAGCAGCCGCTCGGCAGGGGATCGGCTACGGACTGAAGCTTTCTTT. Encoded protein: CASSRSAGDRLRTEAFF. The whole variable domain, filled in from reference TRBV7-6 and TRBJ1-1, reads GAGVSQSPRYKVTKRGQDVALRCDPISGHVSLYWYRQALGQGPEFLTYFNYEAQQDKSGLPNDRFSAERPEGSISTLTIQRTEQRDSAMYRCASSRSAGDRLRTEAFFGQGTRLTVV.